The 20 T cell receptor beta chains listed next were all sequenced from one sample in a study of CD8 T cells in Susac syndrome. After extraction with the RNeasy kit, about 0.5 to 1 ug of the RNA was reverse transcribed using random hexamers. Using its own MiXCR run on the immunoSEQ multiplex PCR reads, TCRdb lists one record per CDR3 protein. The profile shows 170,000 or so distinct CDR3 sequences, roughly 92% of them singletons. Sequencing was performed on CD4+ T cells from PBMCs. Source of these receptors: a human donor with multiple sclerosis.

The CDR3, as DNA: TGCGCCAATCAGTCGACCTACAATGAGCAGTTCTTC. Protein sequence: CANQSTYNEQFF. This rearrangement joins TRBV23-1 to TRBJ2-1; no definite D call. TRBV23-1 is classed as an ORF, of uncertain function. Trimming stripped 10 bases from V and 2 bases from J, with 9 bases between. The CDR3 consists of 12 residues.

This clonotype showed up just once. The chain is built from TRBV6-1 and TRBJ2-3, with TRBD1 matching 9 bases. Germline CDR1 and CDR2: MNHNS and SASEGT. V lost 4 bases, J lost 5 bases, and 10 bases stayed unmatched. The CDR3 is 16 residues long. The CDR3 sequence is CASSARQGEVIDTQYF. CDR3 in DNA: TGTGCCAGCAGTGCTAGACAGGGGGAGGTTATAGATACGCAGTATTTT.

The rearrangement links TRBV30 to TRBJ1-1, with a weak D call TRBD1 (6 bases). V lost 0 bases and J lost 4, with 12 bases in between. Germline V gene lookup returns CDR1 GTSNPN and CDR2 SVGIG (reference sequence). The CDR3 is 14 amino acids. The CDR3 loop reads CAWSVPRGGTEAFF. As DNA, the CDR3 is TGTGCCTGGAGTGTCCCCAGGGGAGGCACTGAAGCTTTCTTT.

This chain links TRBV18 with TRBJ2-7; TRBD2 matches 8 bases. The V and J ends lost 3 bases and 6 bases, in that order; junction bases with no gene match: 4. CDR1 and CDR2 (germline): KGHSH, LQKENI. The CDR3 length is 13 residues. The CDR3 DNA sequence: TGTGCCAGCTCACCGCCCGGGGGGGCCGAGCAGTACTTC. Translated, it gives CASSPPGGAEQYF.

V and J are TRBV4-1 and TRBJ1-2; 7 bases fit TRBD1. The length of the CDR3 is 14 residues. Germline CDR1 and CDR2: MGHRA and YSYEKL. J lost 4 bases, V lost 3 bases, and 5 bases had no gene match. In DNA form, the CDR3 reads TGCGCCAGCAGCCAGGGCCAGGGGGTCTATGGCTACACCTTC. Its protein is CASSQGQGVYGYTF.

The chain recombines TRBV28 with TRBJ2-1, with 7 bases lining up with TRBD1. Germline CDR1 and CDR2: MDHEN and SYDVKM. J was trimmed by 4 bases and V by 3 bases; bases with no gene match: 3. There are 14 residues in the CDR3. The CDR3 region is CASSLGQLYNEQFF. DNA of the CDR3: TGTGCCAGCAGTTTGGGACAGTTGTACAATGAGCAGTTCTTC. Full variable domain (remainder filled in from reference TRBV28 and TRBJ2-1): DVKVTQSSRYLVKRTGEKVFLECVQDMDHENMFWYRQDPGLGLRLIYFSYDVKMKEKGDIPEGYSVSREKKERFSLILESASTNQTSMYLCASSLGQLYNEQFFGPGTRLTVL.

The rearrangement uses TRBV3-1 and TRBJ2-1; D gene unclear. Germline V CDR1 and CDR2: LGHDT, YNNKEL (reference sequence). The CDR3 has 11 residues. The V and J ends lost 1 base and 15 bases respectively, with 10 bases between them. The CDR3 sequence: CASSQGLSPFF. For the CDR3, the DNA is TGTGCCAGCAGCCAAGGGCTCAGCCCGTTCTTC.

This clonotype was counted a single time. CDR3 sequence: CASSPPGASYGYTF. CDR3 sequence (DNA): TGTGCCAGCAGTCCGCCTGGGGCCAGCTATGGCTACACCTTC. This chain joins TRBV27 and TRBJ1-2; a weak D match, TRBD1 (5 bases). The CDR3 extends over 14 amino acids. Germline V gives CDR1 MNHEY, CDR2 SMNVEV (reference sequence). V was trimmed by 5 bases and J by 4 bases, leaving 14 bases between them.

V gene TRBV7-2 combines with J gene TRBJ2-7; D not certain. The CDR3 loop spans 13 amino acids. Between the trimmed V and J ends, which lost 4 bases and 3 bases, there was a span of 10 bases. Germline V gives CDR1 SGHTA, CDR2 FQGNSA. CDR3 DNA sequence: TGTGCCAGCAGCTCCTGGACGGGCTACGAGCAGTACTTC. Protein product: CASSSWTGYEQYF.

The rearrangement joins TRBV5-6 to TRBJ1-2, with no clear D. Trimming removed 0 bases from V and 8 bases from J, with 14 bases in between. Germline loops: CDR1 SGHDT, CDR2 YYEEEE. The CDR3 sequence is 14 residues long. As DNA, the CDR3 is TGTGCCAGCAGCTTGGCCCGGCCGACCTTAGGCTACACCTTC. Amino acid sequence: CASSLARPTLGYTF.

The CDR3 region has the DNA TGCAGTGCTAGGAGGGACTTAAATCCCGAGCAGTACTTC. It specifies CSARRDLNPEQYF. The gene calls are TRBV20-1 and TRBJ2-7; the D gene is possibly TRBD2 (6 bases). The V gene lost 3 bases and the J gene lost 6 bases, with 15 bases spanning the gap. The CDR3 runs to 13 residues. CDR1 DFQATT and CDR2 SNEGSKA come from the germline V gene (reference sequence).

The chain combines TRBV4-3 with TRBJ1-2, with 7 bases that match TRBD1. V trimming: 4 bases; J trimming: 4 bases; junction bases outside the gene matches: 9. The germline CDR1 and CDR2 sequences are LGHNA and YSLEER. The CDR3 loop spans 15 amino acids. The CDR3 loop is CASSPATGRVYGYTF. The DNA for the CDR3 is TGCGCCAGCAGCCCCGCGACAGGGAGGGTCTATGGCTACACCTTC.

This clonotype was seen a single time. V gene TRBV12-3 or TRBV12-4 combines with J gene TRBJ1-2, with D unclear. This CDR3 is 16 amino acids long. V lost 0 bases and J 4 bases, leaving 15 bases between the germline ends. The CDR3, as DNA: TGTGCCAGCAGTTTAGCCAGCTGGGCGGGGTCCTATGGCTACACCTTC. Its translation: CASSLASWAGSYGYTF.

V gene TRBV19 combines with J gene TRBJ1-1; no definite D call. V lost 5 bases, J lost 1 base, and 5 bases lay in between. The CDR3 loop spans 12 amino acids. Germline V gene lookup returns CDR1 LNHDA and CDR2 SQIVND (reference sequence). This CDR3 reads CASSWTNTEAFF. DNA of the CDR3: TGTGCCAGTAGTTGGACGAACACTGAAGCTTTCTTT.

The rearrangement links TRBV7-2 to TRBJ2-5; 9 bases are a match to TRBD2. The V gene's germline CDR1 is SGHTA and CDR2 FQGNSA. V dropped 5 bases and J dropped 5; count of bases not matched to a gene: 12. This CDR3 has 16 residues. In DNA form, the CDR3 reads TGTGCCAGCAGCCACGGGGGCGGGAGGGCCGGTGAGACCCAGTACTTC. The encoded protein is CASSHGGGRAGETQYF.

V usage is TRBV4-3 and J usage is TRBJ1-4; D gene ambiguous. This CDR3 contains 14 residues. CDR1 and CDR2 (germline): LGHNA, YSLEER. Trimming removed 3 bases at V and 6 bases at J, with 11 bases between. CDR3 amino acids: CASSQGSLDEKLFF. DNA of the CDR3: TGCGCCAGCAGCCAGGGAAGTCTGGATGAAAAACTGTTTTTT.

In nucleotides, the CDR3 is TGTGCCAGCAGCCAAAGACTAGCGGGGGACACAGATACGCAGTATTTT. It translates to CASSQRLAGDTDTQYF. The chain employs TRBV5-4 and TRBJ2-3; 12 bases are a match to TRBD2. The CDR3 is 16 amino acids. Germline CDR1 and CDR2: SGHNT and YYREEE (reference sequence). V shed 4 bases, J shed 2 bases, and the junction held 5 bases outside the gene matches.

The chain couples TRBV7-2 to TRBJ2-6; 7 positions match TRBD2. The CDR3 covers 14 residues. Germline loops: CDR1 SGHTA, CDR2 FQGNSA. V dropped 11 bases and J dropped 0; count of bases not matched to a gene: 4. The CDR3 loop reads CASGGYSGANVLTF. In DNA, the CDR3 is TGTGCCTCGGGAGGCTACTCTGGGGCCAACGTCCTGACTTTC.

The genes are TRBV2 and TRBJ2-2; no definite D call. The ends were cut back, 2 bases at V and 6 bases at J, with 13 bases in the middle. CDR3 size: 15 residues. The V gene's germline CDR1 is SNHLY and CDR2 FYNNEI. The CDR3 DNA reads as TGTGCCAGCAGTGAAAGAATTCTGGACCCCGGGGAGCTGTTTTTT. It translates to CASSERILDPGELFF.

The chain uses TRBV9 and TRBJ2-5; possibly TRBD1 or TRBD2 for D (6 bases each). V lost 0 bases, J lost 2 bases, and 14 bases lay in between. The CDR3 length is 16 residues. In germline, CDR1 is SGDLS, CDR2 YYNGEE. CDR3 DNA sequence: TGTGCCAGCAGCGTAGAGTGGGGGGCATCTCAAGAGACCCAGTACTTC. As protein: CASSVEWGASQETQYF.